What follows are 8 T cell receptor beta chains derived from one specimen sequenced in a study of cytomegalovirus exposure and HLA in healthy donors. PCR used 60 Vbeta primers and 13 Jbeta primers. Sequenced by immunoSEQ multiplex PCR; TCRdb stores in-frame clones only, minus some. The sample carries 120,000 or so clones, over 75% recorded once. Sequencing was done on a sample of PBMCs. These receptors were obtained from a human donor in good health.

V is TRBV5-6 and J is TRBJ1-5; D might be TRBD1 (6 bases). Trimming removed 4 bases from V and 6 bases from J, with 14 bases in between. Germline V gene sequence: CDR1 SGHDT, CDR2 YYEEEE. This CDR3 has 14 amino acids. The CDR3 loop reads CASSLTGGGQPQHF. In nucleotides, the CDR3 is TGTGCCAGCAGCCTGACAGGTGGGGGTCAGCCCCAGCATTTT.

Only a few counts were recorded for this clone. The chain employs TRBV14 and TRBJ2-5; 11 bases align to TRBD2. Trimming took 2 bases from V and 2 from J; bases not matched to a gene: 4. This CDR3 has 16 amino acids. CDR1 is SGHDN and CDR2 is FVKESK in the germline V gene. The DNA for the CDR3 is TGTGCCAGCAGCCAAAGGCGACTAGCGGGACAAGAGACCCAGTACTTC. This gives the protein CASSQRRLAGQETQYF.

V and J are TRBV9 and TRBJ2-3, with D perhaps matching TRBD2 (6 bases). The length of the CDR3 is 17 residues. Trimming left V 2 bases short and J 0 bases short, with 16 bases between. Germline V lookup: CDR1 SGDLS, CDR2 YYNGEE. As DNA, the CDR3 is TGTGCCAGCAGCGTCAGCGGGTCCCCTTTTAGCACAGATACGCAGTATTTT. It encodes CASSVSGSPFSTDTQYF. Full variable domain (missing parts from reference TRBV9 and TRBJ2-3): DSGVTQTPKHLITATGQRVTLRCSPRSGDLSVYWYQQSLDQGLQFLIQYYNGEERAKGNILERFSAQQFPDLHSELNLSSLELGDSALYFCASSVSGSPFSTDTQYFGPGTRLTVL.

This rearrangement joins TRBV28 to TRBJ2-2, with D possibly TRBD2 on 6 matching bases. Per the germline V gene, CDR1 is MDHEN and CDR2 is SYDVKM. This CDR3 region has 13 residues. Trimming shortened V by 8 bases and J by 5 bases, and 12 bases separated the two germline ends. For the CDR3, the DNA is TGTGCCAGCCGCATCGGGGGTACCGGGGAGCTGTTTTTT. Translated, it gives CASRIGGTGELFF.

V is TRBV29-1 and J is TRBJ2-3; 12 bases map to TRBD2. Germline V gene lookup returns CDR1 SQVTM and CDR2 ANQGSEA. CDR3 length: 14 amino acids. With 5 bases clipped from V and 4 bases from J, the junction kept 4 bases outside the gene matches. The CDR3 spells CSVPTSGSSDTQYF. The CDR3 coding sequence is TGCAGCGTTCCGACTAGCGGGAGTTCAGATACGCAGTATTTT.

The chain has TRBV6-5 and TRBJ2-3, with TRBD1 identical over 10 bases. This CDR3 region has 14 residues. The germline V gene encodes CDR1 MNHEY and CDR2 SVGAGI. V gave up 6 bases and J gave up 4 bases; unmatched junction bases: 4. The CDR3 loop is CASRRQGAADTQYF. The CDR3 DNA follows: TGTGCCAGCAGGCGACAGGGGGCTGCAGATACGCAGTATTTT.

The chain carries TRBV28 and TRBJ1-5; TRBD1 matches 10 bases. Germline V gene sequence: CDR1 MDHEN, CDR2 SYDVKM. V gave up 5 bases and J gave up 2 bases; unmatched junction bases: 15. The CDR3 is 19 residues long. The CDR3 sequence: CASSAPGTGVPRGNQPQHF. The CDR3 coding sequence is TGTGCCAGCAGTGCCCCCGGGACAGGGGTCCCGAGGGGCAATCAGCCCCAGCATTTT.

The chain has TRBV27 and TRBJ2-6, with TRBD1 as a possible D gene (5 bases). The CDR3 spans 14 residues. The germline V gene encodes CDR1 MNHEY and CDR2 SMNVEV (reference sequence). With 8 bases removed from V and 1 base from J, the gap between germline ends came to 9 bases. This chain's CDR3 is CASHPGSGANVLTF. The CDR3 coding sequence is TGTGCCAGCCACCCAGGGTCTGGGGCCAACGTCCTGACTTTC.